This TCR beta chain was identified in a study of CD8 T cells in Susac syndrome. The T cells that were sequenced for TCR beta were CD8+ and CD4+ cells from blood. The multiple sclerosis controls consisted of treatment-naive patients with relapsing-remitting disease, either stable or active. Negative magnetic isolation gave CD8+ and CD4+ cells; FACS enriched CD8+ TEMRA. Random-hexamer reverse transcription was applied to 0.5 to 1 ug RNA. MiXCR, run by TCRdb on the immunoSEQ multiplex PCR reads, gives a single entry per CDR3 protein. This sample has 350,000 to 550,000 distinct CDR3 sequences; approximately 85% occur once, and the top ten carry about 0.12%. Germline assignment: CDR1 SGHRS and CDR2 YFSETQ. J lost 8 bases, V lost 4 bases, and 5 bases had no gene match. The CDR3 consists of 14 residues.

This chain joins TRBV5-1 and TRBJ2-4; 11 nucleotides match TRBD2. This receptor was obtained from a human donor with multiple sclerosis. The specimen sequenced was CD8+ T cells from PBMCs. The CDR3, as DNA: TGCGCCAGCAGCGCTAGCGGGGGGTATGACATTCAGTACTTC. Its translation is CASSASGGYDIQYF.